This T cell receptor (beta chain) comes out of a study of control samples from healthy donors and cancer patients. Trimming cost V 2 bases and J 2 bases, with 12 bases left between them. Per the germline V gene, CDR1 is MGHRA and CDR2 is YSYEKL. The CDR3 runs 16 residues. Data came from immunoSEQ multiplex PCR; TCRdb stores just in-frame clones and leaves some out. The sample holds more than 90,000 clones, about 89% seen once. What was sequenced was blood. The V gene is TRBV4-1, the J gene TRBJ2-2, with D perhaps given as TRBD1 or TRBD2 (5 bases each). The sequence was collected from a man aged 25 to 45 in good health. The CDR3 DNA sequence: TGCGCCAGCAGCCAACGGGGCGACAGTAACACCGGGGAGCTGTTTTTT. It is translated as CASSQRGDSNTGELFF.